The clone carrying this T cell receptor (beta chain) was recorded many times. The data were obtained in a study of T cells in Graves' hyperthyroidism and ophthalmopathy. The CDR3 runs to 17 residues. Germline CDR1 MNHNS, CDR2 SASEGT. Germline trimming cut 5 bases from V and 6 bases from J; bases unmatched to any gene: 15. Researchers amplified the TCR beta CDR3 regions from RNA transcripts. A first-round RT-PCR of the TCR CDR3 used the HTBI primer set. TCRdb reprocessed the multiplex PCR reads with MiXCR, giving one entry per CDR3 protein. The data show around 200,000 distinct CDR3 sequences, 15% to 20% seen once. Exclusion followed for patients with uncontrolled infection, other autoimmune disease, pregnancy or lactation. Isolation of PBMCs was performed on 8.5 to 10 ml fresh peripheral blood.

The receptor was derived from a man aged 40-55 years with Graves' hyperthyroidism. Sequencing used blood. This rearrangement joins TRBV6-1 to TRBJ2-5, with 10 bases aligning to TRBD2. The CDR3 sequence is CASSYEASGGWGKTQYF. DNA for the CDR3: TGTGCCAGCAGTTACGAGGCTAGCGGGGGCTGGGGGAAGACCCAGTACTTC.